This TCR beta chain was sequenced in a study of T cells in women clearing cervical HPV infection. Study results and caveats: CIN3+ cases had significantly higher TCR richness than controls; evenness did not differ.

The table came from immunoSEQ multiplex PCR; TCRdb's copy has only in-frame clones and leaves some out. The sample has about 32,000 clones. V was cut by 1 base and J by 6 bases, with 12 bases left in between. The CDR3 runs to 14 residues. Germline lookup yields CDR1 SGHAT and CDR2 FQDESV (reference sequence). Comments on this clone: Its antigen is not known. The read finishes 3 residues shy of the CDR3 end, and the germline J gene is used to complete it.

The clonotype originates from a woman aged 18-69 years with a cervical HPV16 infection that either progressed to CIN3+ or cleared (not recorded which). The chain has TRBV11-1 and TRBJ1-1; maybe TRBD1 (6 bases). The sequenced sample consisted of blood buffy coat. CDR3 sequence: CASSLEQGASEAFF. CDR3 DNA (partial): TGTGCCAGCAGCTTAGAACAGGGCGCGTCTGAA. Filled out from reference TRBV11-1 and TRBJ1-1, the complete variable domain reads EAEVAQSPRYKITEKSQAVAFWCDPISGHATLYWYRQILGQGPELLVQFQDESVVDDSQLPKDRFSAERLKGVDSTLKIQPAELGDSAMYLCASSLEQGASEAFFGQGTRLTVV.